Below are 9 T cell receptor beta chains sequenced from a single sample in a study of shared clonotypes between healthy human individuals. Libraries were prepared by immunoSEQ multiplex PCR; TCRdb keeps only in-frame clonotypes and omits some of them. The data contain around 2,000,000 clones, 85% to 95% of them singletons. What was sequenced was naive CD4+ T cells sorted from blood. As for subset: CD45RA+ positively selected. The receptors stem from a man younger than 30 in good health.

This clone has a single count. This CDR3 reads CASSEQGAPNNSPLHF. The CDR3 DNA reads TGTGCCAGCAGTGAACAGGGTGCACCCAATAATTCACCCCTCCACTTT. The genes are TRBV6-4 and TRBJ1-6; perhaps TRBD1 as D (6 bases). The CDR3 spans 16 residues. Germline CDR1 is MRHNA and CDR2 is SNTAGT. The V gene lost 3 bases and the J gene lost 5 bases, with 14 bases spanning the gap.

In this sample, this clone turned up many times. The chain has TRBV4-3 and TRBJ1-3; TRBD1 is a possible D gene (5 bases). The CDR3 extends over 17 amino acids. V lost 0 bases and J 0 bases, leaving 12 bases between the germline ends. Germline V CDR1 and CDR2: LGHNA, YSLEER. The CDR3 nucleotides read TGCGCCAGCAGCCAAGAAAGCGGGGCCCGCTCTGGAAACACCATATATTTT. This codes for CASSQESGARSGNTIYF.

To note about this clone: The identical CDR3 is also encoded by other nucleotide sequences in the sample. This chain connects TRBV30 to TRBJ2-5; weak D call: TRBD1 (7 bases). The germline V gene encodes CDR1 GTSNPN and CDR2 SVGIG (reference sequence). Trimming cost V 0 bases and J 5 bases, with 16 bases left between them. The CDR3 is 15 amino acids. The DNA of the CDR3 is TGTGCCTGGAGTGTAGGTGCAGGGGGGATGGAGACCCAGTACTTC. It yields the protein CAWSVGAGGMETQYF. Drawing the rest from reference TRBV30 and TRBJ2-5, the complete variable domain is SQTIHQWPATLVQPVGSPLSLECTVEGTSNPNLYWYRQAAGRGLQLLFYSVGIGQISSEVPQNLSASRPQDRQFILSSKKLLLSDSGFYLCAWSVGAGGMETQYFGPGTRLLVL.

The CDR3 spells CASSESASGASYEQYF. The CDR3, as DNA: TGCGCCAGCAGTGAGTCGGCTAGCGGGGCCTCCTACGAGCAGTACTTC. The chain joins TRBV10-1 to TRBJ2-7, with 9 nucleotides matching TRBD2. The CDR3 runs 16 residues. After removal of 0 bases from V and 0 bases from J, the junction contained 3 bases not matched to a gene. Germline lookup yields CDR1 WNHNN and CDR2 SYGVQD (reference sequence).

CDR3 protein: CASSRDRLYEQYF. The CDR3 DNA reads TGTGCCAGCAGCCGGGACAGGTTATACGAGCAGTACTTC. This chain links TRBV11-2 with TRBJ2-7, with 8 bases aligning to TRBD1. Trimming removed 5 bases from V and 4 bases from J; junction bases left unmatched: 4. Per germline, CDR1 SGHAT and CDR2 FQNNGV. The CDR3 spans 13 residues.

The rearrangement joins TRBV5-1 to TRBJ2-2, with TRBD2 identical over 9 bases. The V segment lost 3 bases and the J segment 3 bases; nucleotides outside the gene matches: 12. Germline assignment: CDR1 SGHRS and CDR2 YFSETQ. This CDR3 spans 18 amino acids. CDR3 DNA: TGCGCCAGCAGCTCTGGAAAGGTAGCGGGGGCCTACACCGGGGAGCTGTTTTTT. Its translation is CASSSGKVAGAYTGELFF. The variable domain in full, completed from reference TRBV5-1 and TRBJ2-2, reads KAGVTQTPRYLIKTRGQQVTLSCSPISGHRSVSWYQQTPGQGLQFLFEYFSETQRNKGNFPGRFSGRQFSNSRSEMNVSTLELGDSALYLCASSSGKVAGAYTGELFFGEGSRLTVL.

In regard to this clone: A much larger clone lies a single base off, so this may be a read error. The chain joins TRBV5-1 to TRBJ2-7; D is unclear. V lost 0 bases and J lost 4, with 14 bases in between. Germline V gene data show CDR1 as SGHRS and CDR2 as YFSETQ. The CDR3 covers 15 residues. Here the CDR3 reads CASSLARVVGYEQYF. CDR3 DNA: TGCGCCAGCAGCTTGGCTAGGGTGGTGGGTTACGAGCAGTACTTC.

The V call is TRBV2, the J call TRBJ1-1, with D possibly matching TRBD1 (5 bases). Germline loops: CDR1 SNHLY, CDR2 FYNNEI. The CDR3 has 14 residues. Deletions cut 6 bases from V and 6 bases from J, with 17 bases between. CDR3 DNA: TGTGCCAGCAGGGAGGCGGGACGAAGCTCTGAAGCTTTCTTT. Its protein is CASREAGRSSEAFF.

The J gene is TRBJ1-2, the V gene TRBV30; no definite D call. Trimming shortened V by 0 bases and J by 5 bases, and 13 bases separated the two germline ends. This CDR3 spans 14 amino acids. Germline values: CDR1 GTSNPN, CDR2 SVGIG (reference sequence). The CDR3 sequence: CAWSVYGTGYGYTF. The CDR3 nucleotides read TGTGCCTGGAGTGTATACGGTACTGGGTATGGCTACACCTTC.